The clone carrying this T cell receptor beta chain appeared a few times. Its cognate antigen is unknown. Germline CDR1 SGHAT, CDR2 FQNNGV. Unmatched junction bases numbered 17, after V lost 8 bases and J lost 0 bases. This CDR3 comprises 20 residues. This entry is derived from a study of T cells in Graves' hyperthyroidism and ophthalmopathy. Across the study: At the time of initial diagnosis and before any treatment, peripheral blood was collected. Study-wide points: Ophthalmopathy, as predicted by the model, came a median about seven months after the prediction. Blood shared most expanded thyroid clonotypes above 0.001.

RNA transcripts provided the source from which TCR beta CDR3 regions were amplified. During a first-round RT-PCR of the TCR CDR3, the HTBI primer set was used. TCRdb ran MiXCR on the multiplex PCR reads and lists one entry per CDR3 protein. In the table there are under 550,000 distinct CDR3 sequences, about 20% of which are singletons. At least 3 on the Clinical Activity Score was recorded for ophthalmopathy patients, who also had NOSPECS grade at least 4 and duration under 3 months. This chain joins TRBV11-2 and TRBJ2-1, with TRBD2 identical over 12 bases. Source material: blood. This receptor was identified in a man aged 35-49 years with Graves' ophthalmopathy. In DNA form, the CDR3 reads TGTGCCAGCGGATACCCCCCTACCGGGACTAGCGGGCTCTCCTACAATGAGCAGTTCTTC. This sequence encodes CASGYPPTGTSGLSYNEQFF.